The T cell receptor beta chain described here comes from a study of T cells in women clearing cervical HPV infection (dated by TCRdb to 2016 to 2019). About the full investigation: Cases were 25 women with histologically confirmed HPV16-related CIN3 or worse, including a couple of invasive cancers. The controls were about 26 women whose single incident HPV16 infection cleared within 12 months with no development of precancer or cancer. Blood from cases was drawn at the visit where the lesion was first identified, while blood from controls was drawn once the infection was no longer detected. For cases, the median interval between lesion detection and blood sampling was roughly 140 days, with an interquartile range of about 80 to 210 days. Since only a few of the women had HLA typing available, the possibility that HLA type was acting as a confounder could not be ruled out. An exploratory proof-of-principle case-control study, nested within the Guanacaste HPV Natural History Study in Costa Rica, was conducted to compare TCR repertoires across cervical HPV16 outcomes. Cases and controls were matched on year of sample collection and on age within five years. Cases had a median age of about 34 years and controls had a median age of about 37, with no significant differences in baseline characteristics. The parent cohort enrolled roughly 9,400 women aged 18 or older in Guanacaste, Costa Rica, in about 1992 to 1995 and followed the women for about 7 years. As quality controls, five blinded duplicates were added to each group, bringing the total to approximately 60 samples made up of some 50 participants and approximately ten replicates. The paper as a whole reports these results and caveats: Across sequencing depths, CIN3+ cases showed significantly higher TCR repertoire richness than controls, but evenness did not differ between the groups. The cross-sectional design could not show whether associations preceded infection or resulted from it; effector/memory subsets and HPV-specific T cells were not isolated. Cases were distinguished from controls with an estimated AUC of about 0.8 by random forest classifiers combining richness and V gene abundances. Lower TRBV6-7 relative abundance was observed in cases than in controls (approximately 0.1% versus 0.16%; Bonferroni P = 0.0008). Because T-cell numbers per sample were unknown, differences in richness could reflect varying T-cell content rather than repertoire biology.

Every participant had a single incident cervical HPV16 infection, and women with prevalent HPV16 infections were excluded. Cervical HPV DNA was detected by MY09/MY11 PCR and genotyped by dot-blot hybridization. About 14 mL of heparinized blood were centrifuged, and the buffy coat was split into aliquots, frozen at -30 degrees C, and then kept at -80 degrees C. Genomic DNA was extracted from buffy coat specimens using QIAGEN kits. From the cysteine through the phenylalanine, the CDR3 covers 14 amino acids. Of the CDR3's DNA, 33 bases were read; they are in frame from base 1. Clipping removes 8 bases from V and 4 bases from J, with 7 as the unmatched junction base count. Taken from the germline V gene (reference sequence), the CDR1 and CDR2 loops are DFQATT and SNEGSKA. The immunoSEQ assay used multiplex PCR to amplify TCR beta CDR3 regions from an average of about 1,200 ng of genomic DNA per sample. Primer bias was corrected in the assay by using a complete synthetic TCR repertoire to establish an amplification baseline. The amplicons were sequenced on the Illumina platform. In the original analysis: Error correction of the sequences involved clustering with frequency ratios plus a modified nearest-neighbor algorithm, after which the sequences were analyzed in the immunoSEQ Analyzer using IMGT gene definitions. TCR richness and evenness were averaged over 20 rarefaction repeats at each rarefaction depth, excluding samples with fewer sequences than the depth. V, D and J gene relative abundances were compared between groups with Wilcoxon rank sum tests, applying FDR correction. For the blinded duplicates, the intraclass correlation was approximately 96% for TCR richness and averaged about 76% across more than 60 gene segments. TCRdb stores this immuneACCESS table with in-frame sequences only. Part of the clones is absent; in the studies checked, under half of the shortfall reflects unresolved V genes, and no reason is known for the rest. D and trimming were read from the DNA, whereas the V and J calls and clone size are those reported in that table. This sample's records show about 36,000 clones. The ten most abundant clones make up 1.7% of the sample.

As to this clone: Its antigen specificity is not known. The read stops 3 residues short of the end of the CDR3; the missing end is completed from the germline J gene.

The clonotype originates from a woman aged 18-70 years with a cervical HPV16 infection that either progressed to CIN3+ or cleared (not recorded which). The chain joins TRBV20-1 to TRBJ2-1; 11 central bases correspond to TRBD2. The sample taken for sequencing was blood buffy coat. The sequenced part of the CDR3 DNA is TGCAGTCTACCGGGACTAGCGGAATACAATGAG. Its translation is CSLPGLAEYNE. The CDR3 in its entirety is CSLPGLAEYNEQFF.